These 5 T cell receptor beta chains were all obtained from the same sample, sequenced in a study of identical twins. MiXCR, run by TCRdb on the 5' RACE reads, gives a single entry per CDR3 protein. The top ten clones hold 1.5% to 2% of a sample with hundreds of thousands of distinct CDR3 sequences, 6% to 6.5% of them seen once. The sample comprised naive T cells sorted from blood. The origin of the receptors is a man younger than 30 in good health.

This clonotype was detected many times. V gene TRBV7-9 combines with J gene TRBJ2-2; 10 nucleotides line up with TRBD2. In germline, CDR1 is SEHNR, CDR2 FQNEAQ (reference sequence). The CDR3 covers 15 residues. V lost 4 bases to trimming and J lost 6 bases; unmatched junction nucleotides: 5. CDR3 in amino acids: CASSSSGRAAGELFF. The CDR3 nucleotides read TGTGCCAGCAGCTCCAGCGGGAGGGCCGCCGGGGAGCTGTTTTTT. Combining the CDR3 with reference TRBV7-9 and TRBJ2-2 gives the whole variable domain DTGVSQNPRHKITKRGQNVTFRCDPISEHNRLYWYRQTLGQGPEFLTYFQNEAQLEKSRLLSDRFSAERPKGSFSTLEIQRTEQGDSAMYLCASSSSGRAAGELFFGEGSRLTVL.

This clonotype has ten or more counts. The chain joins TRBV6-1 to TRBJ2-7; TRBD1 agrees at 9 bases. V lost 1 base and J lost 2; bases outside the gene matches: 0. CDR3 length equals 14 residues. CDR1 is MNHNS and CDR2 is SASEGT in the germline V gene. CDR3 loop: CASSEGQGAYEQYF. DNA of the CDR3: TGTGCCAGCAGTGAAGGACAGGGGGCCTACGAGCAGTACTTC.

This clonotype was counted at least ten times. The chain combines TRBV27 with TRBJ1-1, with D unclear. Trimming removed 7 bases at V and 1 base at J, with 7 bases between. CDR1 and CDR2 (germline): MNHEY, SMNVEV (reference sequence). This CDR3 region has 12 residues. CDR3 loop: CASTGSNTEAFF. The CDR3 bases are TGTGCCAGCACCGGGTCGAACACTGAAGCTTTCTTT.

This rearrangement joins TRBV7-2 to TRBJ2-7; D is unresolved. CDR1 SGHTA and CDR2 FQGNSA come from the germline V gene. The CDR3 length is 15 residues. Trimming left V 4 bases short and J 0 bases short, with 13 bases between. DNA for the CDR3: TGTGCCAGCAGCTACGGACGAATCCTCTCCTACGAGCAGTACTTC. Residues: CASSYGRILSYEQYF.

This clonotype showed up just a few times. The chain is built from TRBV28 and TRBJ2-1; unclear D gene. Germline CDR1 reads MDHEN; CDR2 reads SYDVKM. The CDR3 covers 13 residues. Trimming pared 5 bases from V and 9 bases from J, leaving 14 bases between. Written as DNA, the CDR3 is TGTGCCAGCAGTGACCTACCCGTCAGTGAGCAGTTCTTC. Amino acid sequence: CASSDLPVSEQFF. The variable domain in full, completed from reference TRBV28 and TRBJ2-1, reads DVKVTQSSRYLVKRTGEKVFLECVQDMDHENMFWYRQDPGLGLRLIYFSYDVKMKEKGDIPEGYSVSREKKERFSLILESASTNQTSMYLCASSDLPVSEQFFGPGTRLTVL.